This T cell receptor beta chain was profiled in a study of blood T cell repertoires in COVID-19 (TCRdb year 2020). For context, the study as a whole: The collaborator samples originated in the United States, Italy and Spain and spanned the acute and convalescent phases of COVID-19. Samples were obtained from the ongoing ImmuneRACE study (first 160 participants) and from some 1,300 subjects provided by 6 global collaborators. Deeply sampled blood TCRbeta repertoires from subjects exposed to, actively infected with, or recovered from COVID-19 were included in the dataset. Nearly every sample came with metadata listing a de-identified subject ID, COVID-19 status, age in years and sex. Where HLA class I and class II types were available, the types were taken from metadata supplied by the sample provider, not from assay-based typing. A freely available public database, intended as a resource for researchers studying the immune response to SARS-CoV-2, is where the repertoires were released. The prospective study material was composed of cDNA or gDNA derived from T cells, B-cell-depleted T cells, or PBMCs.

TCRbeta CDR3 regions were amplified from genomic DNA by means of the immunoSEQ Assay, a bias-controlled multiplex PCR. On the authors' methods: The number of nucleated cells in each sample was estimated by amplification of reference gene primers within the assay. To quantify the absolute abundance of each unique TCRbeta CDR3 rearrangement, sequence reads were collapsed and filtered. Productive Simpson clonality was computed per sample as the square root of Simpson's diversity index over productive rearrangements. The table was pulled from immuneACCESS by TCRdb, which kept in-frame rearrangements only. Such tables lose some clones; where checked, under half of the loss comes from unresolved V genes, and the rest has no known cause. D and trimming were read from the DNA, whereas the V and J calls and clone size are those reported in that table. In this sample the table shows around 300,000 clones, around nine tenths of which occur a single time. The ten largest clones capture around 5.8% of the sample.

A note on this clone: Its binding antigen is unknown. Base qualities are not provided; no much larger clone lies one nucleotide away.

Participants in the prospective study were enrolled through a virtual design, were aged roughly 18 to 100 years, and lived in under 25 United States geographic areas. In the prospective study, participants were assigned to cohorts based on the clinical history participants reported in a screening survey and a study questionnaire. Recovered participants in ImmuneRACE Cohort 3 were defined as having two consecutive negative NP/OP PCR tests, clearance from a healthcare professional, or resolution of symptoms. Mobile phlebotomists in the prospective study collected whole blood, serum and a nasopharyngeal or oropharyngeal swab from every participant. Prospective study participants could optionally give additional blood draws and questionnaires over an approximately 2-month period. Before DNA extraction, prospective study blood samples were shipped either frozen or at room temperature. The research as a whole found: Clinical and demographic metadata were provided uncurated, with the amount varying by source and participant.

Material for sequencing was PBMCs or T cells enriched from blood (not recorded which). This TCR came from a woman in her thirties or forties who had recovered from COVID-19.

The DNA sequence is given as TGTGCCATCAGTGAGTCTACGAGCCAAGAGACCCAGTACTTC. Translated, this gives CAISESTSQETQYF. The chain is assembled from TRBV10-3 and TRBJ2-5, with the D gene call left open. Reading from cysteine to phenylalanine, the CDR3 counts 14 amino acids. The CDR3 DNA has 42 bases and is translated from base 1. The germline V gene supplies CDR1 ENHRY and CDR2 SYGVKD. V is clipped by 0 bases and J by 1 base, and the sequence between their germline boundaries is 6 bases long.